The text below deals with one TCR beta chain. Its antigen remains unknown. The sample comes from a study of OX40 agonist ivuxolimab in advanced cancers. About the study: The treatment was a fully human IgG2 OX40 agonist, ivuxolimab. Treatment received earlier with anti-PD-1, anti-PD-L1 or anti-CTLA-4 agents was allowed, and around 40% had some. Two cutaneous melanoma patients and one hepatocellular carcinoma patient, three in all, had partial responses.

The trim removed 6 bases at V and 5 bases at J, leaving 4 bases unmatched. CDR1 and CDR2 (germline): MNHEY, SMNVEV (reference sequence). This CDR3 is built from 13 residues. Sequencing used immunoSEQ multiplex PCR; TCRdb keeps in-frame clones, though not all of them. The profile shows around 62,000 clones, approximately 90% of them singletons. Study observations and caveats: In the 0.1-3.0 mg/kg groups, partial responders showed among the lowest expansion.

The TCR sequence derives from an adult with an advanced solid tumor such as melanoma, head and neck, liver or kidney cancer. The V call is TRBV27, the J call TRBJ2-3; 8 positions agree with TRBD1. The sequencing used CD4+ or CD8+ T cells sorted from blood, collected in a trial of the OX40 agonist ivuxolimab. CDR3 coding DNA: TGTGCCAGCAGATACACAGGGGGAGATACGCAGTATTTT. Translation: CASRYTGGDTQYF.